Listed below are T cell receptor beta chains from one sample, sequenced in a study of Ad26.COV2.S vaccination and SARS-CoV-2 variants. Profiled with immunoSEQ multiplex PCR; TCRdb holds only in-frame clones, not every one. Seen here are some 340,000 clones, 70% to 90% observed once, and the top ten hold less than 2%. The input for sequencing was peripheral blood, taken in a trial of Ad26.COV2.S vaccine versus placebo. The receptor set was obtained from a person between 18 and 60 years old who received the Ad26.COV2.S COVID-19 vaccine or a placebo. The CDR3 runs from the conserved cysteine through the conserved F or W. The D gene is left open where the match is weak. Expanded clones get a size class; other rows say once, few or many, or leave the size out.

V,size,D,length,J,DNA,CDR3
TRBV6-1,-,-,14,TRBJ1-1,TGTGCCAGCAGTGAATACCGAGGGAACACTGAAGCTTTCTTT,CASSEYRGNTEAFF
TRBV28,-,-,13,TRBJ2-1,TGTGCCAGCAGTGGCGGGAATGGCAATGAGCAGTTCTTC,CASSGGNGNEQFF
TRBV7-9,-,-,14,TRBJ1-5,TGTGCCAGCAGCTTAGAGGGCAACAATCAGCCCCAGCATTTT,CASSLEGNNQPQHF
TRBV6-5,-,-,13,TRBJ1-5,TGTGCCAGCAGAGTGACTAGCAATCAGCCCCAGCATTTT,CASRVTSNQPQHF
TRBV7-2,-,-,15,TRBJ1-2,TGTGCCAGCAGCTTAGTCGGCCCTTTGGACTATGGCTACACCTTC,CASSLVGPLDYGYTF
TRBV5-5,-,-,16,TRBJ1-3,TGTGCCAGCAGCCCGACCGCAGGGTCCTCTGGAAACACCATATATTTT,CASSPTAGSSGNTIYF
TRBV30,-,-,12,TRBJ1-2,TGTGCCTGTGGGGCCAGGCTCTATGGCTACACCTTC,CACGARLYGYTF
TRBV11-1,-,-,15,TRBJ2-7,TGTGCCAGCAGCTTACTCGGCGGAGTACCCTACGAGCAGTACTTC,CASSLLGGVPYEQYF
TRBV2,once,-,16,TRBJ2-6,TGTGCCAGCAGTGACCTTCTAGTTTCTGGGGCCAACGTCCTGACTTTC,CASSDLLVSGANVLTF
TRBV14,once,-,11,TRBJ1-3,TGTGCCAGCAGCCGGGTCGGCACCATATATTTT,CASSRVGTIYF
TRBV5-1,-,TRBD2,15,TRBJ2-7,TGCGCCAGCAGCTTGGGCCTAGCGGGAAGTTACGAGCAGTACTTC,CASSLGLAGSYEQYF
TRBV18,-,-,15,TRBJ2-7,TGTGCCAGCTCAGCTTCAAGGGACGTCTCCTACGAGCAGTACTTC,CASSASRDVSYEQYF
TRBV14,-,-,13,TRBJ1-2,TGTGCCAGCAGCCAAGGGGGAGGGTATGGCTACACCTTC,CASSQGGGYGYTF
TRBV7-9,-,-,15,TRBJ1-5,TGTGCCAGCAGCTCTGACGGAAATAGCAATCAGCCCCAGCATTTT,CASSSDGNSNQPQHF
TRBV25-1,-,-,14,TRBJ1-2,TGTGCCAGCAGTGAATCGGGTAGCAACTATGGCTACACCTTC,CASSESGSNYGYTF
TRBV5-6,-,-,15,TRBJ1-1,TGTGCCAGCAGCCAGATCGACAGAGACGACACTGAAGCTTTCTTT,CASSQIDRDDTEAFF
TRBV6-5,-,TRBD2,15,TRBJ2-5,TGTGCCAGCAGTAACGGACTAGAGGCTATGGAGACCCAGTACTTC,CASSNGLEAMETQYF
TRBV27,-,-,14,TRBJ2-3,TGTGCCAGCAGTCTGCGGGGACGCACAGATACGCAGTATTTT,CASSLRGRTDTQYF
TRBV7-3,-,-,15,TRBJ2-1,TGTGCCAGCAGCTTAGGGGGGCCCTCCTACAATGAGCAGTTCTTC,CASSLGGPSYNEQFF
TRBV7-2,-,TRBD1,15,TRBJ1-4,TGTGCCAGCAGCTCGATCAAGGGGGCGCGGGAAAAACTGTTTTTT,CASSSIKGAREKLFF
TRBV29-1,-,-,11,TRBJ1-2,TGCAGCGGGATTATTACGGGTGGCTACACCTTC,CSGIITGGYTF
TRBV7-2,-,-,16,TRBJ1-6,TGTGCCAGCAGCACACCGAATAAACGAGTGCATTCACCCCTCCACTTT,CASSTPNKRVHSPLHF
TRBV5-1,once,TRBD1,15,TRBJ2-1,TGCGCCAGCAGGACCGGGACAGGGGACTACAATGAGCAGTTCTTC,CASRTGTGDYNEQFF